Presented here are 24 T cell receptor beta chains from one specimen sequenced in a study of blood T cell repertoires in COVID-19. TCRdb keeps only in-frame clones here, not all; method: immunoSEQ multiplex PCR. The sample lists 300,000 to 450,000 clones; roughly 84% were seen once. Input material: PBMCs or T cells enriched from blood (not recorded which). Receptors originate from a woman aged 30 to 39 who had recovered from COVID-19.

This sequence joins TRBV30 and TRBJ1-6; 12 bases are shared with TRBD1. With V trimmed by 3 bases and J by 10 bases, 4 bases remained unmatched. From germline, CDR1 is GTSNPN and CDR2 SVGIG (reference sequence). CDR3 length equals 14 residues. For the CDR3, the DNA is TGTGCCTGGAGCAGGGACAGGGGGCAATCACCCCTCCACTTT. Protein sequence: CAWSRDRGQSPLHF.

This clone was seen only once. The DNA for the CDR3 is TGTGCCAGCAGCTCAACGACAGTAGTCTATGGCTACACCTTC. It specifies CASSSTTVVYGYTF. The chain couples TRBV5-4 to TRBJ1-2; possibly TRBD1 for D (5 bases). This CDR3 has 14 residues. Trimming took 3 bases from V and 4 from J, leaving 13 bases between them. Germline V gene data show CDR1 as SGHNT and CDR2 as YYREEE (reference sequence).

J is TRBJ2-1 and V is TRBV5-1, with D possibly matching TRBD2 (7 bases). Per germline, CDR1 SGHRS and CDR2 YFSETQ. The CDR3 has 16 amino acids. The ends were cut back, 4 bases at V and 4 bases at J, with 18 bases in the middle. CDR3 sequence: CASSPLIGGEYNEQFF. CDR3 bases: TGCGCCAGCAGCCCGCTGATAGGGGGGGAATACAATGAGCAGTTCTTC.

This clone appeared once. CDR3 protein: CASSATGGATNEKLFF. The CDR3 DNA is TGTGCCAGCAGCGCCACAGGGGGCGCAACTAATGAAAAACTGTTTTTT. The rearrangement joins TRBV5-4 to TRBJ1-4; 9 nucleotides align to TRBD1. This CDR3 region has 16 residues. Germline V gives CDR1 SGHNT, CDR2 YYREEE (reference sequence). V dropped 4 bases and J dropped 0; count of bases not matched to a gene: 4.

The chain employs TRBV27 and TRBJ2-2; weak D call: TRBD1 (6 bases). V lost 8 bases, J lost 2 bases, and 18 bases lay in between. The CDR3 length is 16 residues. In germline, CDR1 is MNHEY, CDR2 SMNVEV (reference sequence). CDR3 in amino acids: CASGRTPDRNTGELFF. CDR3 bases: TGTGCCAGCGGAAGGACCCCGGACAGAAACACCGGGGAGCTGTTTTTT.

This chain uses TRBV19 with TRBJ1-2, with TRBD1 identical over 7 bases. Germline V lookup: CDR1 LNHDA, CDR2 SQIVND (reference sequence). V was pared by 7 bases and J by 2 bases, with 4 bases of the junction left unmatched. The CDR3 is 13 amino acids. As DNA, the CDR3 is TGTGCCAGTAACCCACAGGGGAACTATGGCTACACCTTC. Protein: CASNPQGNYGYTF.

The chain uses TRBV6-2 or TRBV6-3 and TRBJ2-5; TRBD2 matches at 14 bases. The length of the CDR3 is 16 residues. Unmatched junction bases numbered 4, after V lost 3 bases and J lost 4 bases. CDR1 and CDR2 (germline): MNHEY, SVGEGT. The CDR3 here is CASSYTGLAGVETQYF. In DNA form, the CDR3 reads TGTGCCAGCAGTTATACGGGACTAGCGGGGGTAGAGACCCAGTACTTC.

This chain joins TRBV5-4 and TRBJ1-6, with TRBD1 matching 7 bases. J was trimmed by 8 bases and V by 3 bases; bases with no gene match: 5. CDR3 length: 14 amino acids. Germline V gives CDR1 SGHNT, CDR2 YYREEE (reference sequence). The CDR3 is CASSYTTGDSPLHF. For the CDR3, the DNA is TGTGCCAGCAGCTATACCACAGGGGATTCACCCCTCCACTTT.

This CDR3 is CAWSVGASTNSPLHF. The CDR3 nucleotides are TGTGCCTGGAGTGTAGGGGCTTCCACAAATTCACCCCTCCACTTT. The chain uses TRBV30 and TRBJ1-6, with D maybe TRBD1 (5 bases). The CDR3 is made up of 15 amino acids. V lost 0 bases and J lost 7, with 13 bases in between. The germline CDR1 and CDR2 sequences are GTSNPN and SVGIG (reference sequence).

The V call is TRBV5-5, the J call TRBJ2-3, with TRBD2 matching over 12 bases. The CDR3 contains 16 residues. The junction had 2 bases not matched to a gene; V was cut back by 0 bases and J by 3 bases. Germline V gene sequence: CDR1 SGHKS, CDR2 YYEKEE (reference sequence). Here the CDR3 reads CASSLGLAGVTDTQYF. CDR3 in DNA: TGTGCCAGCAGCTTGGGACTAGCGGGGGTGACAGATACGCAGTATTTT.

The chain joins TRBV5-1 to TRBJ2-5; TRBD1 matches at 7 bases. The ends lost 0 bases at V and 1 base at J; junction bases unmatched: 9. The germline V gene encodes CDR1 SGHRS and CDR2 YFSETQ. The CDR3 is 17 residues long. The CDR3 DNA reads TGCGCCAGCAGCTTGGGACTGACAGGGAAGAGCCAAGAGACCCAGTACTTC. Its translation is CASSLGLTGKSQETQYF.

The chain is built from TRBV6-2 or TRBV6-3 and TRBJ2-2; D gene unclear. CDR3 size: 13 residues. CDR1 MNHEY and CDR2 SVGEGT come from the germline V gene. With 5 bases removed from V and 1 base from J, the gap between germline ends came to 5 bases. The CDR3 DNA reads as TGTGCCAGCAGTCGTTTGAACACCGGGGAGCTGTTTTTT. It encodes CASSRLNTGELFF.

In this sample, this clone turned up a few times. The V gene is TRBV5-1, the J gene TRBJ1-1; D call uncertain. Germline CDR1 is SGHRS and CDR2 is YFSETQ. V gave up 0 bases and J gave up 0 bases, with 12 bases separating them. The CDR3 runs 16 residues. The CDR3 reads CASSLGRGDMNTEAFF. The CDR3 coding sequence is TGCGCCAGCAGCTTGGGCCGGGGTGATATGAACACTGAAGCTTTCTTT. Complete variable domain (other parts from reference TRBV5-1 and TRBJ1-1): KAGVTQTPRYLIKTRGQQVTLSCSPISGHRSVSWYQQTPGQGLQFLFEYFSETQRNKGNFPGRFSGRQFSNSRSEMNVSTLELGDSALYLCASSLGRGDMNTEAFFGQGTRLTVV.

The chain carries TRBV3-1 (or the pseudogene TRBV3-2) and TRBJ1-5; 7 bases fit TRBD1. J gave up 2 bases and V 2 bases, and 3 bases lay outside the gene matches. The CDR3 consists of 15 residues. Germline assignment: CDR1 LGHDT and CDR2 YNNKEL (reference sequence). In DNA form, the CDR3 reads TGTGCCAGCAGCCAAAGGACAGGACGCAATCAGCCCCAGCATTTT. Translation gives CASSQRTGRNQPQHF.

The chain is built from TRBV6-8 and TRBJ1-6; 8 nucleotides agree with TRBD1. The germline V gene encodes CDR1 MNHGY and CDR2 SAAAGT. J lost 2 bases, V lost 5 bases, and 5 bases had no gene match. The length of the CDR3 is 16 residues. This chain's CDR3 is CASSTDRVTYNSPLHF. The CDR3, as DNA: TGTGCCAGCAGTACGGACAGGGTGACCTATAATTCACCCCTCCACTTT.

The CDR3 loop reads CASRDPSSTYNEQFF. CDR3 DNA sequence: TGCGCCAGCAGGGACCCGTCTAGCACCTACAATGAGCAGTTCTTC. The chain employs TRBV5-1 and TRBJ2-1; a possible D gene is TRBD2 (5 bases). This CDR3 contains 15 residues. V gave up 5 bases and J gave up 2 bases, with 14 bases separating them. Germline CDR1 and CDR2: SGHRS and YFSETQ.

The chain carries TRBV5-1 and TRBJ2-1; 11 bases fit TRBD1. The junction had 6 bases not matched to a gene; V was cut back by 4 bases and J by 6 bases. The germline CDR1 and CDR2 sequences are SGHRS and YFSETQ. The CDR3 contains 15 residues. The CDR3: CASSPGQGVFNEQFF. CDR3 DNA sequence: TGCGCCAGCAGCCCGGGACAGGGGGTGTTCAATGAGCAGTTCTTC.

V and J are TRBV18 and TRBJ1-6; 8 nucleotides align to TRBD1. The V segment lost 3 bases and the J segment 10 bases; nucleotides outside the gene matches: 11. The CDR3 length is 16 residues. Germline CDR1 is KGHSH and CDR2 is LQKENI. In DNA form, the CDR3 reads TGTGCCAGCTCACCGAATATGCAGGGGGCGCGATCACCCCTCCACTTT. Residues: CASSPNMQGARSPLHF.

The chain is built from TRBV19 and TRBJ1-1, with 7 positions matching TRBD1. This CDR3 region has 15 residues. Germline lookup yields CDR1 LNHDA and CDR2 SQIVND (reference sequence). The trim removed 6 bases at V and 4 bases at J, leaving 11 bases unmatched. The CDR3 DNA follows: TGTGCCAGTAGCTCCCGCCGACAGGGAGGCACTGAAGCTTTCTTT. Protein: CASSSRRQGGTEAFF.

The genes are TRBV19 and TRBJ2-3; D is undetermined. The CDR3 covers 13 residues. Trimming took off 5 bases at V and 2 bases at J, with 8 bases between the two ends. The germline gives CDR1 LNHDA, CDR2 SQIVND (reference sequence). The CDR3: CASSSYHTDTQYF. The CDR3 DNA is TGTGCCAGTAGTTCCTACCACACAGATACGCAGTATTTT.

This clone occurred many times. The chain uses TRBV2 and TRBJ1-6; TRBD1 matches at 10 bases. The CDR3 spans 15 residues. The germline V gene has CDR1 SNHLY and CDR2 FYNNEI. V trimming: 1 base; J trimming: 7 bases; junction bases outside the gene matches: 1. The CDR3 DNA sequence: TGTGCCAGCAGTGAAGGGGGACAGGGGAATTCACCCCTCCACTTT. The encoded protein is CASSEGGQGNSPLHF.

The V call is TRBV7-7, the J call TRBJ2-5; weak D call: TRBD2 (6 bases). Germline CDR1 SSHAT, CDR2 FNYEAQ (reference sequence). V was clipped by 4 bases and J by 5 bases, with 20 bases between them. This CDR3 has 16 residues. The CDR3 is CASSSTPGLIGETQYF. The CDR3 DNA follows: TGTGCCAGCAGCTCAACCCCGGGACTTATCGGGGAGACCCAGTACTTC.

This chain joins TRBV6-5 and TRBJ1-4, with 7 nucleotides matching TRBD1. J lost 4 bases, V lost 6 bases, and 5 bases had no gene match. From germline, CDR1 is MNHEY and CDR2 SVGAGI. This CDR3 contains 14 residues. CDR3 bases: TGTGCCAGCAGCCAACAGGGGCGTAATGAAAAACTGTTTTTT. Translation gives CASSQQGRNEKLFF.

V gene TRBV24-1 combines with J gene TRBJ2-3; 8 positions agree with TRBD2. With V trimmed by 3 bases and J by 2 bases, 6 bases remained unmatched. Germline V gene lookup returns CDR1 KGHDR and CDR2 SFDVKD. CDR3 size: 16 residues. In DNA form, the CDR3 reads TGTGCCACCAGTGATGCAGCGGGGGTCGTCACAGATACGCAGTATTTT. This encodes CATSDAAGVVTDTQYF.